This record concerns one T cell receptor beta chain sequence. This receptor's antigen is unknown. No much larger clone exists at a distance of one base, and base qualities are not known. Following the manufacturer's instructions, TCR beta CDR3 regions were amplified by multiplex PCR with the immunoSEQ immune profiling system. Sequencing was performed on an Illumina NextSeq system. Under the source paper's analysis protocol: The immunoSEQ Analyzer platform handled processing of the sequence data, and clonality was calculated by taking the square root of Simpson's index of productive rearrangements. Similarity in V and J usage was quantified by Jensen-Shannon distance, and CDR3 generation probabilities were calculated with OLGA. Shared CDR3 sequences were searched in the immuneACCESS database (August 2020) and in VDJdb (December 2020). Drawn from immuneACCESS, this table holds only the in-frame rearrangements with V and J called that TCRdb kept. Clones are partly lost; checked studies trace under half to an unresolved V gene and leave the rest unexplained. That table furnishes V, J and clone size, whereas the DNA furnished D and trimming. The sample records about 36,000 clones, 75% to 95% of which are singletons. The ten largest clones represent less than 0.2% of the sample.

The twin pairs came from the European Cystic Fibrosis Twin and Sibling Study Cohort, a cohort that recruited patients from 150 to 200 CF clinics across 14 European countries. Zygosity and CFTR genotype were confirmed in-house, and zygosity was tested by multiplex PCR of nine short tandem repeat loci. Peripheral blood was taken from each twin, and clinical parameters were recorded on the day of blood sampling. Phenol/chloroform extraction was used to isolate genomic DNA from peripheral blood cells, and the DNA was then kept in TE buffer at 4 degrees C. The CDR3 runs 17 residues from the cysteine to the phenylalanine. The CDR3 DNA has 51 bases and is translated from base 1. The V end gives up 1 base and the J end 7 bases, leaving 11 bases in the junction not matched to a gene. CDR1 and CDR2, per the germline V gene (reference sequence), are SGHKS and YYEKEE. This specimen belongs to a study of monozygotic twins with cystic fibrosis (dated by TCRdb to about 2021). Background for the entire study: Barcoded libraries were prepared from three micrograms of fragmented DNA with around 15 PCR cycles. On the day blood was drawn, the twins' weight-for-height and FEVPerc (FEV1 disease centile) were ranked against those of the approximately 990 cohort participants. To gauge how much genetics shapes V and J gene usage, the researchers compared TCR beta repertoires both within and across 16 monozygotic twin pairs who have cystic fibrosis. The cohort comprised ten female and six male twin pairs aged about 2.0 to 36.4 years, median roughly 8.7 years, mostly children and adolescents. Data for three of the twin pairs had been reported previously in another context.

Broad study findings and their caveats: The greatest similarity to the co-twin was observed for V gene usage in 13 of 16 pairs and for J usage in 8 of 16 pairs, which suggested genetic constraints. Simpson clonality was found to be generally low (median roughly 0.009), suggesting a naive-dominated repertoire, although higher clonality was observed in the most severely affected patients. Nucleotide-identical clonotype sharing was significantly higher within monozygotic CF twin pairs than between unrelated CF individuals (P = 0.000026, Mann-Whitney). The cohort was small, and no association was found between shared CDR3 numbers and age, concordance or disease severity.

The source material was blood. Rearrangement joined TRBV5-5 to TRBJ2-1; 10 of the junction bases match TRBD1. This clonotype originated in a boy aged 2 to 9 with cystic fibrosis. The sequenced DNA is TGTGCCAGCAGCTTGCAACCCGGGACAGGGGTTCGGAATGAGCAGTTCTTC. The resulting protein is CASSLQPGTGVRNEQFF.